This paragraph reports one T cell receptor (beta chain). Its specificity is not known. Clones were read by immunoSEQ multiplex PCR, and TCRdb kept only the in-frame ones, dropping some. The sample holds about 4,000 clones, under 85% seen once. The data originate from a study of immune evolution from preneoplasia to lung adenocarcinoma. Overall study results and limits: Top clone share appeared to fall from AAH through AIS, MIA, adenocarcinoma. Later-stage lesions seemingly showed higher T cell density and diversity than normal lung.

Trimming at V came to 2 bases and at J to 5 bases, leaving 7 bases not matched to a gene. The CDR3 contains 15 residues. CDR1 is MNHNY, CDR2 SVGAGI, per germline (reference sequence). H&E slides confirmed each diagnosis, reviewed by two pathologists independently. Sample: FFPE adjacent normal lung tissue. The sequence was collected from a person aged 60 to 80 with lung adenocarcinoma. The chain carries TRBV6-6 and TRBJ2-7, with 9 bases lining up with TRBD1. The CDR3 sequence: CASSYGPGQGNEQYF. CDR3 coding DNA: TGTGCCAGCAGTTACGGTCCGGGACAGGGAAACGAGCAGTACTTC.